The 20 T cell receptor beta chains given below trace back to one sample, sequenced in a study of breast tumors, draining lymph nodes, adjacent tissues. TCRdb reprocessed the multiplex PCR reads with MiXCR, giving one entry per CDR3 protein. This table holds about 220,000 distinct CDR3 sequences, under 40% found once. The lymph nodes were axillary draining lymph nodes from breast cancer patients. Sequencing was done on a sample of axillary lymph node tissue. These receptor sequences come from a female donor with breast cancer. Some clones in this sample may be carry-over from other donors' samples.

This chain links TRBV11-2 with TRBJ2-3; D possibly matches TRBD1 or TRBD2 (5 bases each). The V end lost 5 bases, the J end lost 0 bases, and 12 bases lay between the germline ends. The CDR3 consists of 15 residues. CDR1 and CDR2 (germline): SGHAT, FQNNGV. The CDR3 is CASSRAGTSTDTQYF. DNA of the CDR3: TGTGCCAGCAGCCGCGCCGGGACCAGCACAGATACGCAGTATTTT.

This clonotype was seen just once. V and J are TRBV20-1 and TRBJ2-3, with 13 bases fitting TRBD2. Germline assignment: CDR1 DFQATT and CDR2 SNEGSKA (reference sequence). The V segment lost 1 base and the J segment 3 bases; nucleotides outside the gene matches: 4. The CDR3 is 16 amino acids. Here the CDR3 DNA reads TGCAGTGCTAGAGCCCCGGGACTAGCGGGGACAGATACGCAGTATTTT. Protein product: CSARAPGLAGTDTQYF.

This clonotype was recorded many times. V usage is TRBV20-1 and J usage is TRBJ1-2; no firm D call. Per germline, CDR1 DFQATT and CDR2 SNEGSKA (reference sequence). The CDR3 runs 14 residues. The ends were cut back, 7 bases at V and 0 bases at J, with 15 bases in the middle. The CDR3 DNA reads TGCAGTGTCAGCCCAGAACTTCCTAACTATGGCTACACCTTC. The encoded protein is CSVSPELPNYGYTF.

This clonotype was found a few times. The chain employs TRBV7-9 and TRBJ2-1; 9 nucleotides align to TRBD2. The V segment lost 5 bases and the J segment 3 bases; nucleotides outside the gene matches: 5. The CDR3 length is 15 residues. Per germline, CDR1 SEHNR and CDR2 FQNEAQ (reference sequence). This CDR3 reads CASSRAGGFYNEQFF. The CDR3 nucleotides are TGTGCCAGCAGCCGAGCGGGAGGCTTCTACAATGAGCAGTTCTTC.

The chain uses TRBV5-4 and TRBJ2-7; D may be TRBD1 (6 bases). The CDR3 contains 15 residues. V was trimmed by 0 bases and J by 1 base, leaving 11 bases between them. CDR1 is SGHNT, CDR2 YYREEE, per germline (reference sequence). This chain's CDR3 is CASSLGGPLSYEQYF. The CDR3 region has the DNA TGTGCCAGCAGCTTGGGGGGGCCTTTGTCCTACGAGCAGTACTTC.

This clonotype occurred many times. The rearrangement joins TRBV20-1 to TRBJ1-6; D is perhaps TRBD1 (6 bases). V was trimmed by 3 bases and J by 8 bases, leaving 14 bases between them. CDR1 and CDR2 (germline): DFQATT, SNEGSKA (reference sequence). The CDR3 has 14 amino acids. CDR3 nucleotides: TGCAGTGCTAGGGAGGACAGCGGGTATTCACCCCTCCACTTT. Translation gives CSAREDSGYSPLHF.

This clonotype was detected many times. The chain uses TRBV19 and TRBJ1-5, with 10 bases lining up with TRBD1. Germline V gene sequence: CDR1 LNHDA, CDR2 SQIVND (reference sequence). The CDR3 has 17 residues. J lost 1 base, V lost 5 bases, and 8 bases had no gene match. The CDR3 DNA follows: TGTGCCAGTAGTTCCGGGACAGGGGTGAAGAGCAATCAGCCCCAGCATTTT. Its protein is CASSSGTGVKSNQPQHF.

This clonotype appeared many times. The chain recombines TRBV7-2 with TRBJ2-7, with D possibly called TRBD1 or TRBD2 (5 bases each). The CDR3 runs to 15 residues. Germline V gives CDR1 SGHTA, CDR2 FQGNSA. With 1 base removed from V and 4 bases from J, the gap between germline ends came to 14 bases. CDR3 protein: CASSLGGILGYEQYF. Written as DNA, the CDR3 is TGTGCCAGCAGCTTAGGGGGGATACTAGGGTACGAGCAGTACTTC.

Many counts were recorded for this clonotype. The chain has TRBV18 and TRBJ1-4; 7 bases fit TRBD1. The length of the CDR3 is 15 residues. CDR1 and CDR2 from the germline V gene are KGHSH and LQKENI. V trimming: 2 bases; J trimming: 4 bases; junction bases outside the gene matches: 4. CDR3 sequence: CASSPRTGDNEKLFF. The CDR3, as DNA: TGTGCCAGCTCACCAAGGACAGGAGATAATGAAAAACTGTTTTTT. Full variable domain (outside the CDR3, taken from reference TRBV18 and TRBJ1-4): NAGVMQNPRHLVRRRGQEARLRCSPMKGHSHVYWYRQLPEEGLKFMVYLQKENIIDESGMPKERFSAEFPKEGPSILRIQQVVRGDSAAYFCASSPRTGDNEKLFFGSGTQLSVL.

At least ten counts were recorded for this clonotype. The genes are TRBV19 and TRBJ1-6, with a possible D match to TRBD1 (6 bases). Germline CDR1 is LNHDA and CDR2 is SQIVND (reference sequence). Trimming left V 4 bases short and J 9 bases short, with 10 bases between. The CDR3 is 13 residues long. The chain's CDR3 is CASSTTGFSPLHF. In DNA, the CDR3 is TGTGCCAGTAGTACCACAGGGTTTTCACCCCTCCACTTT.

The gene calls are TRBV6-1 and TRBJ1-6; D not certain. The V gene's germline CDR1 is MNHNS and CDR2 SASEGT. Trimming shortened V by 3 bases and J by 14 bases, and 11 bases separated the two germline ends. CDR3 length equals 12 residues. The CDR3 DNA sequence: TGTGCCAGCAGTGACGACCGAAGGTCCCTCCACTTT. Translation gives CASSDDRRSLHF.

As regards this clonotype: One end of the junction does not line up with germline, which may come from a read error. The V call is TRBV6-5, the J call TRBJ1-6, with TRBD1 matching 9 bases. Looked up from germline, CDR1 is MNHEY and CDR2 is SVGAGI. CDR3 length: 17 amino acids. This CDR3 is CASSHSNSGTGNSPLHF. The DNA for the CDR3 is TGTGCCAGCAGTCACTCGAATAGCGGGACAGGGAATTCACCCCTCCACTTT.

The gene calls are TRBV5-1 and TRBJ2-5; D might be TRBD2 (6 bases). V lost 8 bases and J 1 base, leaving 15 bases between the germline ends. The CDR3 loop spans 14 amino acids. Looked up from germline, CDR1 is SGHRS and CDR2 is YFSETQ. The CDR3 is CARAEGRFQETQYF. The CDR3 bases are TGCGCCAGAGCGGAGGGGCGGTTCCAAGAGACCCAGTACTTC.

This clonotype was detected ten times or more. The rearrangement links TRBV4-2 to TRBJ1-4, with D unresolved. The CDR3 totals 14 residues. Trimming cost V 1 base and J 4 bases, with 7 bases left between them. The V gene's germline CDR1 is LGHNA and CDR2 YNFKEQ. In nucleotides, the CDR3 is TGTGCCAGCAGCCAAGTGGGGAATAATGAAAAACTGTTTTTT. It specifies CASSQVGNNEKLFF.

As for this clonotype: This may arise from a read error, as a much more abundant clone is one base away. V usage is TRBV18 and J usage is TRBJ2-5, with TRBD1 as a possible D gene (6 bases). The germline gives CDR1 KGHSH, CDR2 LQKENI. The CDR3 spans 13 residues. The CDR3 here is CASPPGAGTHQYF. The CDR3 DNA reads TGTGCCAGCCCACCAGGGGCTGGGACCCATCAGTACTTC.

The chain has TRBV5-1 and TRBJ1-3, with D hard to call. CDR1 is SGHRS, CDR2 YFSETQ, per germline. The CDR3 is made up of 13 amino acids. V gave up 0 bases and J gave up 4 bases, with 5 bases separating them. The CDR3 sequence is CASSLDGGNTIYF. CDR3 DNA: TGCGCCAGCAGCTTGGACGGCGGAAACACCATATATTTT.

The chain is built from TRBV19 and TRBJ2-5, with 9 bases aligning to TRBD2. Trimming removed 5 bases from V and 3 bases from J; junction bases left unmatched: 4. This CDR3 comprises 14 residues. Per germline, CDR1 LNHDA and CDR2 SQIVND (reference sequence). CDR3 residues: CASSSLAGEETQYF. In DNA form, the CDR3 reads TGTGCCAGTAGTTCCTTAGCGGGAGAAGAGACCCAGTACTTC.

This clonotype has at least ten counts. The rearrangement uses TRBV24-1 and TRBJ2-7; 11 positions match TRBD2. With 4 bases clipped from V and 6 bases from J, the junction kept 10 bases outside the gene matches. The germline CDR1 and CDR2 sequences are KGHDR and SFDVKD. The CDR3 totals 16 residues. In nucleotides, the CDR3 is TGTGCCACCAGTGACTCCACTAGCGGGAGAATCAGCGAGCAGTACTTC. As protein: CATSDSTSGRISEQYF.

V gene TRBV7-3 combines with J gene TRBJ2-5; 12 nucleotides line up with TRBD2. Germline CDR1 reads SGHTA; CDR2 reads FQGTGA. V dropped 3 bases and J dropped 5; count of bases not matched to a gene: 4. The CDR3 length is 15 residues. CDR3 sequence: CASSFSGTSGETQYF. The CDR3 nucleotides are TGTGCCAGCAGCTTCTCCGGGACTAGCGGGGAGACCCAGTACTTC.

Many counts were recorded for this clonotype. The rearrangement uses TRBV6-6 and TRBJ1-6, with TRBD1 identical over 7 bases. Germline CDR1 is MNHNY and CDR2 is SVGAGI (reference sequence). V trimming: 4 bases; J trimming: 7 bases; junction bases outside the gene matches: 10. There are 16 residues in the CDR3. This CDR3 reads CASSWDSGLANSPLHF. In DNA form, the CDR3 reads TGTGCCAGCAGTTGGGACAGTGGCTTAGCAAATTCACCCCTCCACTTT.